One T cell receptor beta chain is described in this entry. Its antigen is still unknown. Profiled with immunoSEQ multiplex PCR; TCRdb holds only in-frame clones, not every one. The data contain under 95,000 clones, roughly 89% of them singletons. These data originate in a study of OX40 agonist ivuxolimab in advanced cancers. Whole-study findings and limits: Some nonresponders additionally presented with little normalized T-cell clonal expansion.

V dropped 8 bases and J dropped 8 bases, with 9 bases sitting between them. The germline V gene encodes CDR1 WSHSY and CDR2 SAAADI. The CDR3 consists of 10 residues. The source is an adult with an advanced solid tumor such as melanoma, head and neck, liver or kidney cancer. This sample comprised CD4+ or CD8+ T cells sorted from blood, obtained in a trial of the OX40 agonist ivuxolimab. The chain joins TRBV10-2 to TRBJ1-1; D possibly corresponds to TRBD1 (5 bases). The CDR3 DNA reads TGCGCCAGCCAGGACAAAGAAGCTTTCTTT. Translation gives CASQDKEAFF.